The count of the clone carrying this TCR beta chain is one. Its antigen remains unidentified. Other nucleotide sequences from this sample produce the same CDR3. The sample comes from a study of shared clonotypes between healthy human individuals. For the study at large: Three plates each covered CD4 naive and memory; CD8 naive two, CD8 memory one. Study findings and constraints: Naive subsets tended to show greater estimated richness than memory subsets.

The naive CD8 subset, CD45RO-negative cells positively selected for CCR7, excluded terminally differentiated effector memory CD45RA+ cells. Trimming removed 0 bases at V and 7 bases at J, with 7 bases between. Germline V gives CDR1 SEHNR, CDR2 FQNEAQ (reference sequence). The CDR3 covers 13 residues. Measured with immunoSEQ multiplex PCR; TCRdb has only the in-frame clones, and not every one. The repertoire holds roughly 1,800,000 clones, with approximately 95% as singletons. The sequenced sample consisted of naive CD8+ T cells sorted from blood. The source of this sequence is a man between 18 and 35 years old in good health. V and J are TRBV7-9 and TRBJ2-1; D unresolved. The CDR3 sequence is CASSLAPGNEQFF. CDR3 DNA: TGTGCCAGCAGCTTAGCGCCCGGGAATGAGCAGTTCTTC.